This T cell receptor beta chain derives from a study of OX40 agonist ivuxolimab in advanced cancers. Produced via immunoSEQ multiplex PCR; TCRdb's table is partial and in-frame only. The sample shows just over 70,000 clones, 84% of them seen only once. CDR3 length: 15 amino acids. Germline values: CDR1 MNHEY, CDR2 SMNVEV (reference sequence). Trimming stripped 2 bases from V and 1 base from J, with 11 bases between. This chain joins TRBV27 and TRBJ1-1, with unresolved D. The source was CD4+ or CD8+ T cells sorted from blood, collected in a trial of the OX40 agonist ivuxolimab. This receptor was obtained from an adult with an advanced solid tumor such as melanoma, head and neck, liver or kidney cancer. Here the CDR3 DNA reads TGTGCCAGCAGTTTAAATTCGGCAGGGAACACTGAAGCTTTCTTT. As protein: CASSLNSAGNTEAFF.